Shown below are 8 T cell receptor beta chains from a single sample sequenced in a study of blood T cells in healthy people across ages. Combining a sample-barcoded 5' primer with a J-beta primer mix, a second PCR ran for 7 to 11 cycles. TCRdb re-analysed the 5' RACE reads in MiXCR, keeping a single row per CDR3 protein. The sample records over a million distinct CDR3 sequences, roughly 45% being singletons. Sequencing used blood. The receptors were gathered from a young woman in good health.

The V call is TRBV2, the J call TRBJ1-1; a weak D match, TRBD1 (6 bases). Germline V CDR1 and CDR2: SNHLY, FYNNEI. This CDR3 has 15 residues. Trimming removed 4 bases from V and 5 bases from J, with 17 bases in between. The CDR3 nucleotides read TGTGCCAGCAGTGTACAGGGAATATCTATAACTGAAGCTTTCTTT. Translation gives CASSVQGISITEAFF.

This chain uses TRBV6-5 with TRBJ1-2, with a weak D call TRBD1 (6 bases). The germline gives CDR1 MNHEY, CDR2 SVGAGI. This CDR3 comprises 17 residues. With 4 bases removed from V and 4 bases from J, the gap between germline ends came to 22 bases. CDR3 sequence reads: CASSSRPTGLLSYGYTF. The DNA for the CDR3 is TGTGCCAGCAGTTCTCGTCCTACAGGGCTGTTGTCCTATGGCTACACCTTC.

The V and J genes are TRBV2 and TRBJ1-1, with D perhaps matching TRBD1 (5 bases). Trimming pared 10 bases from V and 7 bases from J, leaving 10 bases between. CDR3 size: 10 residues. The germline V gene encodes CDR1 SNHLY and CDR2 FYNNEI. CDR3 DNA sequence: TGTGCCATCCCGACAGTTGAAGCTTTCTTT. Protein product: CAIPTVEAFF. The full variable domain, its missing parts supplied by reference TRBV2 and TRBJ1-1, is EPEVTQTPSHQVTQMGQEVILRCVPISNHLYFYWYRQILGQKVEFLVSFYNNEISEKSEIFDDQFSVERPDGSNFTLKIRSTKLEDSAMYFCAIPTVEAFFGQGTRLTVV.

The rearrangement uses TRBV2 and TRBJ2-1; D not resolved. This CDR3 is 13 amino acids long. The germline gives CDR1 SNHLY, CDR2 FYNNEI. Trimming stripped 5 bases from V and 7 bases from J, with 12 bases between. The DNA of the CDR3 is TGTGCCAGCAGTCCCGAGACTCAAAATGAGCAGTTCTTC. Amino acid sequence: CASSPETQNEQFF.

This clonotype was counted many times. The chain is built from TRBV29-1 and TRBJ1-4; 11 nucleotides align to TRBD1. The CDR3 has 14 residues. Looked up from germline, CDR1 is SQVTM and CDR2 is ANQGSEA. Germline trimming cut 7 bases from V and 7 bases from J; bases unmatched to any gene: 8. CDR3 sequence reads: CSAEDGTGGEKLFF. The CDR3 nucleotides are TGCAGCGCCGAAGATGGGACAGGGGGTGAAAAACTGTTTTTT.

V is TRBV7-9 and J is TRBJ2-5; 8 positions match TRBD2. The germline V gene has CDR1 SEHNR and CDR2 FQNEAQ (reference sequence). Trimming removed 5 bases from V and 5 bases from J; junction bases left unmatched: 13. The CDR3 extends over 16 amino acids. CDR3 sequence: CASSLQLTGGQETQYF. The CDR3 bases are TGTGCCAGCAGCCTCCAGTTGACGGGGGGGCAGGAGACCCAGTACTTC.

The sample holds a few counts of this clonotype. V is TRBV11-2 and J is TRBJ2-7; TRBD1 matches 10 bases. The germline gives CDR1 SGHAT, CDR2 FQNNGV. This CDR3 comprises 14 residues. V shed 6 bases and J 5 bases; nucleotides not matched to a gene: 7. The CDR3, as DNA: TGTGCCAGCAGTTTTACGACAGGGGGCGACGAGCAGTACTTC. This codes for CASSFTTGGDEQYF.

This clonotype has only a few counts. This chain connects TRBV6-2 or TRBV6-3 to TRBJ1-1; 11 bases map to TRBD1. There are 17 residues in the CDR3. The trim removed 2 bases at V and 3 bases at J, leaving 8 bases unmatched. Germline CDR1 and CDR2: MNHEY and SVGEGT. CDR3 in DNA: TGTGCCAGCAGTTACCCCCTCGGACAGGGGGCGGACACTGAAGCTTTCTTT. The encoded protein is CASSYPLGQGADTEAFF.